This T cell receptor beta chain was recovered during a study of a mutant IDH1 vaccine in newly diagnosed glioma. In the study overall: Patients underwent eight vaccinations, which took place in weeks 1, 3, 5, 7, 11, 15, 19 and 23. Treatment recipients were approximately 62% male and around 40% female, and their mean age was around 39 years. Every participant had undergone radiotherapy, temozolomide, or both before, and most underwent both. General study findings and limits: Changes in the top peripheral T cell clonotypes seemingly had no bearing on pseudoprogression.

The CDR3 is 15 residues long. V lost 5 bases and J 5 bases, leaving 18 bases between the germline ends. Germline lookup yields CDR1 SGHVS and CDR2 FQNEAQ. Sequenced by immunoSEQ multiplex PCR; TCRdb stores in-frame clones only, minus some. The table records fewer than 35,000 clones, approximately 90% of them present only once. Noted time point: week 23, last vaccination. Vaccinated patients received 300 ug of mutant IDH1 20-mer peptide per dose, with topical imiquimod. Remarks on this clone: Its antigen is unknown.

The TCR was taken from a middle-aged man with glioma. The sample in question was PBMCs, obtained from a glioma patient whose treatment included an IDH1 peptide vaccine. The V call is TRBV7-8, the J call TRBJ1-2; a possible D gene is TRBD1 (6 bases). Here the CDR3 reads CASSPSRDTSYGYTF. The CDR3 region has the DNA TGTGCCAGCAGCCCGTCCCGGGACACGAGTTATGGCTACACCTTC. Complete variable domain (other parts from reference TRBV7-8 and TRBJ1-2): GAGVSQSPRYKVAKRGQDVALRCDPISGHVSLFWYQQALGQGPEFLTYFQNEAQLDKSGLPSDRFFAERPEGSVSTLKIQRTQQEDSAVYLCASSPSRDTSYGYTFGSGTRLTVV.